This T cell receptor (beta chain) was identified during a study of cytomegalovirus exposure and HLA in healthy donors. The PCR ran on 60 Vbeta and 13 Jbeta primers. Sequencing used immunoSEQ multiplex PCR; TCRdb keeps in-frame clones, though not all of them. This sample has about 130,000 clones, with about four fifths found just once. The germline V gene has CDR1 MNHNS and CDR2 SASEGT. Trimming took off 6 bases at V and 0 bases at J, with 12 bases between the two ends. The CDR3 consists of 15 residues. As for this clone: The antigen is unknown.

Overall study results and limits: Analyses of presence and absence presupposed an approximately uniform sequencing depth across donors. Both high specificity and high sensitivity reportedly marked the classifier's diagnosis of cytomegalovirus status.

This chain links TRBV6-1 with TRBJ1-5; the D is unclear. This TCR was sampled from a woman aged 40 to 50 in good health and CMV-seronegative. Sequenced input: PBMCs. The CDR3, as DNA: TGTGCCAGCAGCGCCGGTGCGGATAGCAATCAGCCCCAGCATTTT. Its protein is CASSAGADSNQPQHF.